This record covers a single TCR beta chain. Antigen: not known. Sequencing was performed with immunoSEQ multiplex PCR; in TCRdb, only in-frame clones are kept and a portion is missing. Of over 50,000 clones in the sample, about 84% are singletons; the top ten hold approximately 4.1%. These data are taken from a study of OX40 agonist ivuxolimab in advanced cancers. The V end lost 6 bases, the J end lost 6 bases, and 20 bases lay between the germline ends. Germline V gives CDR1 MDHEN, CDR2 SYDVKM. This CDR3 contains 15 residues. Study-wide results and limits: Determination of antigen specificity was not performed for the expanded peripheral T cells. Doses of 0.1 to 3.0 mg/kg were accompanied by clonal expansion of CD4+ and CD8+ blood T cells by week 6. There were, on average, more expanded clones in CD8+ T cells than in CD4+.

No patient had autoimmune disease or received systemic immunosuppression. The source of this sequence is an adult with an advanced solid tumor such as melanoma, head and neck, liver or kidney cancer. The V and J genes are TRBV28 and TRBJ1-2; D call uncertain. The sample consisted of CD4+ or CD8+ T cells sorted from blood, taken in a trial of the OX40 agonist ivuxolimab. CDR3: CASSRPVIERNGYTF. The CDR3 bases are TGTGCCAGCAGCCGTCCGGTCATAGAGCGAAATGGCTACACCTTC.